What follows are 15 T cell receptor beta chains derived from one specimen sequenced in a study of blood T cell repertoires in COVID-19 (dated by TCRdb to 2020 to 2021). The library was obtained by the immunoSEQ multiplex PCR assay. The immuneACCESS repertoire file appears here via TCRdb, limited to in-frame rearrangements. These files lack a portion of the clones; in checked studies, under half of the deficit traces to unresolved V genes, and the cause of the others is not known. Recorded for this sample are 90,000 or so clones; 80% to 90% of them occurred a single time. Roughly 11% of the sample rests with the top ten. The sample comprised peripheral blood. These receptors were obtained from a man older than 75 with acute or convalescent COVID-19.

J is TRBJ2-5 and V is TRBV27; D may be TRBD2 (6 bases). CDR3 size: 11 residues. Trimming pared 8 bases from V and 7 bases from J, leaving 11 bases between. Germline lookup yields CDR1 MNHEY and CDR2 SMNVEV (reference sequence). The CDR3 protein is CASSQGGTQYF. CDR3 nucleotide sequence: TGTGCCAGCTCTCAGGGAGGGACCCAGTACTTC.

This sequence joins TRBV7-8 and TRBJ2-7, with D possibly matching TRBD1 (6 bases). The CDR3 runs to 14 residues. V was shortened by 5 bases and J by 1 base, with 12 bases between the two germline ends. Looked up from germline, CDR1 is SGHVS and CDR2 is FQNEAQ. The CDR3 region has the DNA TGTGCCAGCAGCCGCCTCAGGGGTTCCTACGAGCAGTACTTC. This gives the protein CASSRLRGSYEQYF.

V is TRBV2 and J is TRBJ1-1; TRBD1 is a possible D gene (6 bases). V lost 5 bases to trimming and J lost 0 bases, with 13 bases between them. CDR3 length: 15 residues. Germline-derived CDR1 and CDR2 are SNHLY and FYNNEI. CDR3 DNA sequence: TGTGCCAGCAGTCTCCGGGACAACATGAACACTGAAGCTTTCTTT. Translation: CASSLRDNMNTEAFF.

The V gene is TRBV6-5, the J gene TRBJ2-5; possible D gene TRBD2, 5 bases. Germline loops: CDR1 MNHEY, CDR2 SVGAGI. V was pared by 2 bases and J by 5 bases, with 18 bases between. The CDR3 totals 16 residues. Here the CDR3 reads CASSYPILRERETQYF. CDR3 in DNA: TGTGCCAGCAGTTACCCCATTCTTCGGGAAAGGGAGACCCAGTACTTC.

The chain has TRBV29-1 and TRBJ1-2, with 9 nucleotides matching TRBD1. Losses at the gene ends were 7 bases for V and 8 bases for J; bases not matched to a gene: 11. Per the germline V gene, CDR1 is SQVTM and CDR2 is ANQGSEA. The CDR3 loop spans 13 amino acids. CDR3 loop: CSGMGQGEGGYTF. CDR3 sequence (DNA): TGCAGCGGAATGGGACAGGGTGAAGGAGGCTACACCTTC. The full variable domain, rest sourced from reference TRBV29-1 and TRBJ1-2, is SAVISQKPSRDICQRGTSLTIQCQVDSQVTMMFWYRQQPGQSLTLIATANQGSEATYESGFVIDKFPISRPNLTFSTLTVSNMSPEDSSIYLCSGMGQGEGGYTFGSGTRLTVV.

The chain joins TRBV27 to TRBJ1-2; TRBD1 aligns across 12 bases. Germline loops: CDR1 MNHEY, CDR2 SMNVEV (reference sequence). This CDR3 has 16 residues. V lost 4 bases and J lost 4; bases outside the gene matches: 7. The CDR3 bases are TGTGCCAGCAGTTCCGCGGGACAGGGGGCGGGCTATGGCTACACCTTC. Protein sequence: CASSSAGQGAGYGYTF.

The chain joins TRBV6-5 to TRBJ1-1; D is unclear. Germline loops: CDR1 MNHEY, CDR2 SVGAGI. CDR3 length: 14 residues. V was shortened by 6 bases and J by 4 bases, with 15 bases between the two germline ends. The CDR3, as DNA: TGTGCCAGCAGCTACGACGTCGGGGTCACTGAAGCTTTCTTT. Encoded protein: CASSYDVGVTEAFF.

Here the CDR3 DNA reads TGTGCCATCCAGACTAGTCCCGGGGAGCTGTTTTTT. This codes for CAIQTSPGELFF. The chain uses TRBV7-9 and TRBJ2-2; perhaps TRBD2 as D (6 bases). V gave up 10 bases and J gave up 6 bases, with 12 bases separating them. The CDR3 has 12 residues. Germline CDR1 SEHNR, CDR2 FQNEAQ (reference sequence).

The rearrangement links TRBV13 to TRBJ1-6; D not resolved. CDR1 and CDR2 from the germline V gene are PRHDT and FYEKMQ (reference sequence). The germline V and J ends were trimmed by 5 bases and 10 bases, with 15 bases remaining between them. CDR3 length: 14 amino acids. CDR3 nucleotide sequence: TGTGCCAGCAGCCCTAGAGAGGGTCGCTCACCCCTCCACTTT. Protein: CASSPREGRSPLHF.

This clone has more than one count but fewer than ten. The rearrangement uses TRBV19 and TRBJ2-1; D perhaps matches TRBD2 (6 bases). Trimming stripped 7 bases from V and 0 bases from J, with 25 bases between. CDR3 length: 19 residues. Germline V gene lookup returns CDR1 LNHDA and CDR2 SQIVND (reference sequence). Written as DNA, the CDR3 is TGTGCCAGTACACCCTATACCACCCCTAGCGTATACTCCTACAATGAGCAGTTCTTC. Translated: CASTPYTTPSVYSYNEQFF.

The V gene is TRBV9, the J gene TRBJ2-1; 9 nucleotides line up with TRBD2. CDR1 SGDLS and CDR2 YYNGEE come from the germline V gene. The CDR3 runs to 16 residues. Trimming cost V 3 bases and J 3 bases; bases outside gene matches: 7. The CDR3 is CASSEGLAGFYNEQFF. The CDR3 nucleotides read TGTGCCAGCAGCGAGGGGCTAGCGGGATTCTACAATGAGCAGTTCTTC.

The CDR3 DNA reads TGTGCCAGCAGCCCTTACCTAAGTGATCCAGAAGCTTTCTTT. Translated: CASSPYLSDPEAFF. The V gene is TRBV4-2, the J gene TRBJ1-1; D not certain. The CDR3 totals 14 residues. Trimming took 4 bases from V and 8 from J, leaving 17 bases between them. Germline V CDR1 and CDR2: LGHNA, YNFKEQ.

The chain employs TRBV27 and TRBJ1-1; 7 nucleotides line up with TRBD1. Germline CDR1 is MNHEY and CDR2 is SMNVEV (reference sequence). The CDR3 has 14 amino acids. The junction had 5 bases not matched to a gene; V was cut back by 5 bases and J by 2 bases. The CDR3 nucleotides read TGTGCCAGCAGTCTCGACAGGGTTAACACTGAAGCTTTCTTT. Translated, it gives CASSLDRVNTEAFF.

The chain has TRBV10-3 and TRBJ1-4; no clear D gene. The V gene lost 0 bases and the J gene lost 2 bases, with 7 bases spanning the gap. The CDR3 has 15 amino acids. Germline V gene data show CDR1 as ENHRY and CDR2 as SYGVKD. This CDR3 is CAISESGGTNEKLFF. CDR3 nucleotide sequence: TGTGCCATCAGTGAGTCAGGAGGGACTAATGAAAAACTGTTTTTT.

The rearrangement uses TRBV4-3 and TRBJ1-2, with 7 positions matching TRBD1. From germline, CDR1 is LGHNA and CDR2 YSLEER. V lost 2 bases and J lost 0; bases outside the gene matches: 3. The CDR3 is 15 residues long. The CDR3 DNA follows: TGCGCCAGCAGCCAAACCGGGACAGCTAACTATGGCTACACCTTC. This translates into CASSQTGTANYGYTF.